Listed below are T cell receptor beta chains from one sample, sequenced in a study of T cell repertoires in cytomegalovirus infection. TCRdb re-derived calls from the reads in MiXCR, one entry per CDR3 protein. This table has some 400,000 distinct CDR3 sequences, 18% appearing once. Material for sequencing was PBMCs. The receptors were gathered from a human donor in good health (CMV status not recorded). Some clones in this sample may be carry-over from other donors' samples. The CDR3 runs from the conserved cysteine through the conserved F or W. Fields, in order: CDR3 protein, CDR3 DNA, D gene, J gene, V gene, clone size. D genes are given only for firm matches. A row's size may be missing; if present it is once, few, many or a size class.

CSAKRRVANYGYTF	TGCAGTGCTAAGCGCCGAGTAGCTAACTATGGCTACACCTTC	NA	TRBJ1-2	TRBV20-1	few
CASSFNQFDGYTF	TGTGCCAGCAGCTTCAACCAGTTCGATGGCTACACCTTC	NA	TRBJ1-2	TRBV11-1	many
CASSFQGYRRGYTF	TGTGCCAGCAGTTTTCAAGGGTATAGGCGGGGCTACACCTTC	NA	TRBJ1-2	TRBV12-3/TRBV12-4	many
CASSIGAGGPRDTQYF	TGTGCCAGCAGCATAGGCGCGGGAGGGCCGAGAGATACGCAGTATTTT	TRBD2	TRBJ2-3	TRBV7-6	many
CASSSPGQGLSEQYF	TGTGCCAGCAGCTCCCCGGGACAGGGATTGAGCGAGCAGTACTTC	TRBD1	TRBJ2-7	TRBV6-2/TRBV6-3	NA
CASSLAQVVNTGELFF	TGTGCCAGCAGTTTAGCACAAGTAGTGAACACCGGGGAGCTGTTTTTT	NA	TRBJ2-2	TRBV27	NA
CASSPFRGRRAGNTIYF	TGTGCCAGCAGCCCTTTCCGGGGCCGAAGGGCTGGAAACACCATATATTTT	NA	TRBJ1-3	TRBV5-4	few
CSARVSGDTQYF	TGCAGTGCTAGGGTTTCGGGAGATACGCAGTATTTT	NA	TRBJ2-3	TRBV20-1	few
CASRPRRDRVYEQYF	TGTGCCAGCAGACCTCGCCGGGACAGGGTTTACGAGCAGTACTTC	TRBD1	TRBJ2-7	TRBV7-2	many
CASNPQGQSYEQYF	TGTGCCAGCAACCCACAGGGACAGAGCTACGAGCAGTACTTC	TRBD1	TRBJ2-7	TRBV5-6	NA
CASSYSRGDQPQHF	TGTGCCAGCAGTTACTCGAGAGGAGATCAGCCCCAGCATTTT	NA	TRBJ1-5	TRBV6-8	NA
CASSPGRQDTQYF	TGTGCCAGCAGCCCCGGGAGGCAAGATACGCAGTATTTT	TRBD2	TRBJ2-3	TRBV7-2	many
CASSEGPRNTEAFF	TGTGCCAGCAGTGAGGGACCGAGGAACACTGAAGCTTTCTTT	NA	TRBJ1-1	TRBV6-2/TRBV6-3	NA
CASSLVVPVGNEKLFF	TGTGCCAGCAGCTTGGTGGTCCCCGTGGGTAATGAAAAACTGTTTTTT	NA	TRBJ1-4	TRBV5-6	few
CASSRDPSQETQYF	TGTGCCAGCAGCCGGGACCCGAGCCAAGAGACCCAGTACTTC	NA	TRBJ2-5	TRBV7-2	NA
CSARAPSGSLNEQFF	TGCAGTGCTAGAGCTCCGAGCGGGAGCCTTAATGAGCAGTTCTTC	TRBD2	TRBJ2-1	TRBV20-1	NA
CSAPVQGGDYEQYF	TGCAGTGCTCCCGTACAGGGGGGCGACTACGAGCAGTACTTC	TRBD1	TRBJ2-7	TRBV20-1	few
CASSIPSLGGKQFF	TGTGCCAGTAGTATTCCCAGCCTGGGCGGAAAGCAGTTCTTC	NA	TRBJ2-1	TRBV19	NA
CASSSRESPLHF	TGTGCCAGTAGCTCACGAGAGTCACCCCTCCACTTT	NA	TRBJ1-6	TRBV19	NA
CASSRQSAGNTIYF	TGTGCCAGCAGCCGTCAGAGCGCTGGAAACACCATATATTTT	NA	TRBJ1-3	TRBV7-2	many
CASSYSWTDPNQPQHF	TGTGCCAGCAGCTACTCCTGGACGGATCCCAATCAGCCCCAGCATTTT	NA	TRBJ1-5	TRBV7-2	many
CASAPSGQGYGYTF	TGTGCCAGCGCCCCCTCGGGACAGGGGTATGGCTACACCTTC	TRBD1	TRBJ1-2	TRBV12-3/TRBV12-4	few
CASSFPEVGGTEAFF	TGTGCCAGCAGTTTCCCCGAGGTAGGGGGCACTGAAGCTTTCTTT	NA	TRBJ1-1	TRBV28	many
CASSSAYGGTEAFF	TGTGCCAGCAGTTCCGCCTACGGGGGCACTGAAGCTTTCTTT	NA	TRBJ1-1	TRBV27	NA
CASSFVWDTQYF	TGTGCCAGCAGCTTTGTGTGGGATACGCAGTATTTT	NA	TRBJ2-3	TRBV7-2	many
CASRTYKDNTGELFF	TGTGCCAGCAGAACTTACAAAGACAACACCGGGGAGCTGTTTTTT	NA	TRBJ2-2	TRBV27	NA
CATSTGVLNNEQFF	TGCGCTACTTCGACGGGGGTCCTTAACAATGAGCAGTTCTTC	NA	TRBJ2-1	TRBV5-1	many
CASSLEGRAWETQYF	TGCGCCAGCAGCTTGGAGGGCAGGGCGTGGGAGACCCAGTACTTC	NA	TRBJ2-5	TRBV5-1	NA